What follows are 3 T cell receptor beta chains derived from one specimen sequenced in a study of sequential checkpoint blockade in melanoma. Profiled with immunoSEQ multiplex PCR; TCRdb holds only in-frame clones, not every one. The sample includes 25,000 to 35,000 clones, about 83% seen only once; the top ten take roughly a sixth. Treatment defined: randomized to nivolumab then ipilimumab (arm A) or the reverse (arm B). The sample here was CD8+ T cells sorted from blood (inferred from file names), taken from a patient given nivolumab and ipilimumab in sequence. The receptors originated from a human donor with melanoma.

The rearrangement uses TRBV9 and TRBJ2-3, with D perhaps matching TRBD2 (6 bases). Trimming stripped 0 bases from V and 3 bases from J, with 14 bases between. The CDR3 is made up of 16 amino acids. CDR1 and CDR2 from the germline V gene are SGDLS and YYNGEE. The CDR3 DNA follows: TGTGCCAGCAGCGTAGATAGCGGCCGTGGGACAGATACGCAGTATTTT. Translation gives CASSVDSGRGTDTQYF.

For the CDR3, the DNA is TGTGCCTGGAGTGTAGGGGGGGGGTACGAAGCTTTCTTT. It codes for CAWSVGGGYEAFF. The genes are TRBV30 and TRBJ1-1, with D possibly matching TRBD1 (6 bases). Germline V gene sequence: CDR1 GTSNPN, CDR2 SVGIG (reference sequence). V lost 0 bases to trimming and J lost 8 bases, with 13 bases between them. This CDR3 region has 13 residues.

This rearrangement joins TRBV7-9 to TRBJ2-1; a possible D gene is TRBD2 (6 bases). The length of the CDR3 is 17 residues. Germline assignment: CDR1 SEHNR and CDR2 FQNEAQ (reference sequence). V lost 2 bases and J lost 0, with 14 bases in between. The chain's CDR3 is CASSLTRGGVSYNEQFF. In nucleotides, the CDR3 is TGTGCCAGCAGCTTAACAAGGGGCGGGGTCTCCTACAATGAGCAGTTCTTC.